This record looks at one TCR beta chain sequence and its context. What it recognizes is unknown. This sample stems from a study of shared clonotypes between healthy human individuals. Study-wide results and caveats: Generally, estimated richness proved larger in naive subsets than it did in memory subsets.

A CD45RA-negative memory subset and a CD45RA+ naive subset were separated from the CD4+ cells. Assay used: immunoSEQ multiplex PCR; TCRdb lists only in-frame clones, some missing. The data hold about 1 million clones, with around 76% observed a single time. The material sequenced was memory CD4+ T cells sorted from blood. This sample's subset: CD45RA-negative fraction. This receptor was obtained from a man younger than 35 in good health.

CDR3 region: CASSSGTRSLSEAFF. The CDR3 DNA is TGTGCCAGCAGCTCGGGGACAAGAAGCCTCTCAGAAGCTTTCTTT. The rearrangement joins TRBV7-2 to TRBJ1-1; D is perhaps TRBD1 (6 bases). Germline CDR1 SGHTA, CDR2 FQGNSA. The CDR3 contains 15 residues. Trimming cost V 4 bases and J 8 bases, with 20 bases left between them. The whole variable domain, filled in from reference TRBV7-2 and TRBJ1-1, reads GAGVSQSPSNKVTEKGKDVELRCDPISGHTALYWYRQSLGQGLEFLIYFQGNSAPDKSGLPSDRFSAERTGGSVSTLTIQRTQQEDSAVYLCASSSGTRSLSEAFFGQGTRLTVV.